This T cell receptor (beta chain) stems from a study of control samples from healthy donors and cancer patients. Germline V gene sequence: CDR1 GTSNPN, CDR2 SVGIG (reference sequence). The CDR3 covers 11 residues. V gave up 5 bases and J gave up 3 bases, with 6 bases separating them. Assay used: immunoSEQ multiplex PCR; TCRdb lists only in-frame clones, some missing. Of some 28,000 clones listed, approximately 90% are singletons. The sequencing input was PBMCs. The chain is built from TRBV30 and TRBJ2-3, with D unclear. The source is a woman aged 40-49 years with lung cancer. DNA of the CDR3: TGTGCCTGGCTTTCGACAGATACGCAGTATTTT. Its protein product is CAWLSTDTQYF.